This T cell receptor (beta chain) was identified in a study of cytomegalovirus exposure and HLA in healthy donors. Overall study: Genotyping showed less than 85% of over 350 donors falling in the Caucasian-associated ancestry cluster. Study outcomes and limitations: Specificity of a few CMV-associated chains for CMV antigens was verified in vitro. The authors reported that TCR beta sequences could predict HLA-A and HLA-B alleles. These predictions were accurate for most subjects in the first cohort.

Amplification used 60 Vbeta primers and 13 Jbeta primers. Profiling relied on immunoSEQ multiplex PCR, and the TCRdb table lists in-frame clones only, not all of them. This table has about 57,000 clones, roughly four fifths appearing once. Germline V CDR1 and CDR2: ENHRY, SYGVKD. This CDR3 comprises 14 residues. V dropped 4 bases and J dropped 2 bases, with 11 bases sitting between them. This clone was found a few times. Its antigen is not identified. The V call is TRBV10-3, the J call TRBJ1-1, with D possibly being TRBD1 (6 bases). This TCR came from a man under 40 in good health and CMV-seronegative. The sample consisted of PBMCs. The CDR3 bases are TGTGCCATCAGTGCCGGACAGATAAACACTGAAGCTTTCTTT. Amino acids: CAISAGQINTEAFF.